Each of the 22 T cell receptor beta chains below was sequenced from the same sample in a study of T cell clonality in common variable immunodeficiency. Method: immunoSEQ multiplex PCR; TCRdb's copy keeps in-frame clones and lacks some. Captured here are 40,000 to 45,000 clones, none seen once; the top ten comprise about 9.4%. The source material was peripheral blood mononuclear cells. The receptors were sampled from a person aged 18-70 years in good health.

A word on this clone: Sequencing ends 3 residues short of the CDR3 end; the germline J gene provides the rest. The chain couples TRBV6-4 to TRBJ2-3, with 13 bases matching TRBD2. This CDR3 is 16 amino acids long. Germline CDR1 reads MRHNA; CDR2 reads SNTAGT. V lost 0 bases and J lost 4; bases outside the gene matches: 1. The DNA read from the CDR3 is TGTGCCAGCAGTGACTCGGGACTAGCGGGACCAGATACG. Residues: CASSDSGLAGPDT. The CDR3 in full is CASSDSGLAGPDTQYF.

This clone was counted ten times or more. The read is 3 residues too short to cover the CDR3 end, so that end is filled in from the germline J gene. V is TRBV30 and J is TRBJ1-6; TRBD1 matches 7 bases. The CDR3 length is 13 residues. V gave up 5 bases and J gave up 10 bases; unmatched junction bases: 8. Germline CDR1 GTSNPN, CDR2 SVGIG (reference sequence). CDR3 DNA (partial): TGTGCCTGGTGCGAGGGGGCAGGATCACCC. Its protein product is CAWCEGAGSP. The CDR3 reads in full as CAWCEGAGSPLHF.

Many counts were recorded for this clone. The read ends 3 residues before the CDR3 terminus; that terminus is restored from the germline J gene. The rearrangement joins TRBV6-1 to TRBJ1-2, with a possible D match to TRBD1 (6 bases). The CDR3 spans 14 residues. CDR1 MNHNS and CDR2 SASEGT come from the germline V gene. V was trimmed by 4 bases and J by 1 base, leaving 10 bases between them. The CDR3 loop is CASSAMDSNYGYTF. The CDR3 DNA, read in part, is TGTGCCAGCAGTGCTATGGACAGTAACTATGGC.

With respect to this clone: Read sequence stops 3 residues before the CDR3 end, and the germline J gene provides the missing end. The J gene is TRBJ2-3, the V gene TRBV7-9; D is unclear. Germline V CDR1 and CDR2: SEHNR, FQNEAQ (reference sequence). Trimming removed 5 bases at V and 6 bases at J, with 6 bases between. This CDR3 spans 11 amino acids. The DNA read from the CDR3 is TGTGCCAGCAGCCCCAGGGATACG. As protein: CASSPRDT. The whole CDR3 protein is CASSPRDTQYF.

This clone came up many times. The CDR3 end falls 3 residues outside the read, so it is completed with the germline J gene. The V gene is TRBV4-2, the J gene TRBJ2-6, with D possibly matching TRBD1 (5 bases). V lost 0 bases and J lost 3, with 12 bases in between. The CDR3 totals 17 residues. Germline V lookup: CDR1 LGHNA, CDR2 YNFKEQ. CDR3 in amino acids: CASSQEGSGNGANVLTF. Partial CDR3 DNA: TGTGCCAGCAGCCAAGAAGGTTCAGGGAATGGGGCCAACGTC.

This clone was seen many times. The read halts 3 residues ahead of the CDR3 end, with the missing end drawn from the germline J gene. The chain is built from TRBV19 and TRBJ1-2; 7 positions match TRBD1. Germline CDR1 reads LNHDA; CDR2 reads SQIVND (reference sequence). This CDR3 contains 14 residues. Incomplete CDR3 DNA: TGTGCCAGTAAAACAGAAGTGGTGACAGGGGGC. As protein: CASKTEVVTGG. The whole CDR3 sequence reads CASKTEVVTGGYTF.

This clone has ten or more counts. The DNA ends 3 residues before the CDR3 does, and the rest of the CDR3 is filled in from the germline J gene. V gene TRBV7-8 combines with J gene TRBJ1-4; perhaps TRBD1 as D (6 bases). This CDR3 is 14 amino acids long. V lost 5 bases, J lost 8 bases, and 15 bases lay in between. Germline CDR1 reads SGHVS; CDR2 reads FQNEAQ. The chain's CDR3 is CASSRTEGREKLFF. CDR3 bases read: TGTGCCAGCAGCCGGACAGAGGGAAGAGAAAAA.

This clone was seen many times. Read sequence stops 3 residues before the CDR3 end, and the germline J gene provides the missing end. V and J are TRBV12-3 or TRBV12-4 and TRBJ2-7; 9 bases line up with TRBD1. V dropped 0 bases and J dropped 2; count of bases not matched to a gene: 2. The CDR3 contains 15 residues. The CDR3: CASSLAGQGPYEQYF. The covered CDR3 bases are TGTGCCAGCAGTTTAGCGGGACAGGGCCCCTACGAG.

The sample holds many counts of this clone. Coverage ceases 3 residues before the CDR3 finishes, and the germline J gene fills in the end. The rearrangement uses TRBV6-2 or TRBV6-3 and TRBJ1-2; no definite D call. The V end lost 10 bases, the J end lost 4 bases, and 22 bases lay between the germline ends. The CDR3 spans 15 residues. Germline loops: CDR1 MNHEY, CDR2 SVGEGT. This chain's CDR3 is CATLESLGSSYGYTF. The CDR3 DNA, read in part, is TGTGCCACCCTAGAGTCCCTCGGGTCGAGCTATGGC.

Only a few counts were recorded for this clone. The missing CDR3 end, 3 residues past where the read stops, is filled in from the germline J gene. V gene TRBV20-1 combines with J gene TRBJ1-5; 10 bases are shared with TRBD1. The CDR3 extends over 15 amino acids. Germline CDR1 reads DFQATT; CDR2 reads SNEGSKA (reference sequence). With V trimmed by 3 bases and J by 6 bases, 8 bases remained unmatched. The CDR3 loop reads CSARPGTGVGQPQHF. CDR3 DNA, as far as it was read: TGCAGTGCTAGGCCCGGGACAGGGGTAGGTCAGCCC.

This clone was recorded many times. The CDR3 end lies 3 residues beyond the end of the read and is filled in from the germline J gene. V and J are TRBV29-1 and TRBJ2-4; TRBD2 is a possible D gene (5 bases). The CDR3 length is 13 residues. Germline V gene sequence: CDR1 SQVTM, CDR2 ANQGSEA. The CDR3 reads CSAGWRSDYGQYF. The sequenced part of the CDR3 DNA is TGCAGCGCCGGGTGGCGTTCTGACTATGGT.

This clone was picked up many times. The CDR3 end is not reached by the read, which stops 3 residues before it; the germline J gene fills it in. The gene calls are TRBV11-3 and TRBJ1-6; D remains ambiguous. The CDR3 has 14 amino acids. The V end was cut by 2 bases, the J end by 6 bases, with 8 bases between. From germline, CDR1 is SGHNT and CDR2 YENEEA. CDR3 residues: CASSLSDTNSPLHF. The part of the CDR3 DNA that was read is TGTGCCAGCAGCTTAAGTGACACTAATTCACCC.

This clone was counted at least ten times. CDR3 amino acids: CSARDRRRPDTRNQPQHF. CDR3 DNA (partial): TGCAGTGCTAGAGATAGGAGGCGCCCGGACACTCGCAATCAGCCC. This sequence joins TRBV20-1 and TRBJ1-5; possible D gene TRBD1, 5 bases. The read ends 3 residues shy of where the CDR3 ends; the end is completed using the germline J gene. V lost 0 bases, J lost 2 bases, and 20 bases lay in between. CDR3 length: 18 residues. Germline-derived CDR1 and CDR2 are DFQATT and SNEGSKA (reference sequence).

This clone came up many times. The CDR3 goes on 3 residues after the read ends, and that part is filled in from the germline J gene. The chain carries TRBV30 and TRBJ1-1, with D possibly matching TRBD1 (6 bases). CDR3 size: 11 residues. Germline CDR1 and CDR2: GTSNPN and SVGIG (reference sequence). CDR3 bases read: TGTGCCTGGAGAGGGCAGGGGAAT. Protein product: CAWRGQGN. The whole CDR3 protein reads CAWRGQGNAFF.

This clone has at least ten counts. The read is 3 residues too short to cover the CDR3 end, so that end is filled in from the germline J gene. This chain joins TRBV20-1 and TRBJ1-2; tentative D call: TRBD1 (6 bases). The CDR3 runs 12 residues. Germline V gene lookup returns CDR1 DFQATT and CDR2 SNEGSKA (reference sequence). V was cut by 3 bases and J by 3 bases, with 8 bases left in between. CDR3 sequence: CSASSGDYGYTF. CDR3 DNA, as far as it was read: TGCAGTGCTAGCTCAGGGGACTATGGC.

This clone was seen at least ten times. The read ends 3 residues shy of where the CDR3 ends; the end is completed using the germline J gene. The chain recombines TRBV14 with TRBJ1-2; the D gene is possibly TRBD1 (5 bases). Trimming removed 1 base at V and 3 bases at J, with 12 bases between. The germline V gene encodes CDR1 SGHDN and CDR2 FVKESK. The CDR3 covers 15 residues. The CDR3 is CASSQGAGGDYGYTF. The covered CDR3 bases are TGTGCCAGCAGCCAAGGGGCCGGGGGGGACTATGGC.

This clone has at least ten counts. Sequencing ends 3 residues short of the CDR3 end; the germline J gene provides the rest. The genes are TRBV19 and TRBJ2-3, with 8 bases that match TRBD1. Germline V gene data show CDR1 as LNHDA and CDR2 as SQIVND (reference sequence). The junction had 3 bases not matched to a gene; V was cut back by 6 bases and J by 4 bases. The CDR3 consists of 13 residues. The CDR3 is CASSRGLADTQYF. The sequenced CDR3 bases are TGTGCCAGTAGCAGGGGGCTAGCAGATACG.

This clone was found many times. Sequencing ends 3 residues short of the CDR3 end; the germline J gene provides the rest. V and J are TRBV20-1 and TRBJ2-7; D is perhaps TRBD2 (7 bases). Trimming cost V 3 bases and J 1 base, with 19 bases left between them. From germline, CDR1 is DFQATT and CDR2 SNEGSKA (reference sequence). CDR3 length: 16 amino acids. The chain's CDR3 is CSARGGPGGLSYEQYF. CDR3 DNA, as far as it was read: TGCAGTGCTAGGGGGGGGCCGGGGGGCTTGTCCTACGAG.

This clone has at least ten counts. The missing CDR3 end, 3 residues past where the read stops, is filled in from the germline J gene. The chain has TRBV7-3 and TRBJ2-1; 7 bases match TRBD2. Per the germline V gene, CDR1 is SGHTA and CDR2 is FQGTGA. CDR3 length: 15 amino acids. V shed 3 bases and J 0 bases; nucleotides not matched to a gene: 2. The CDR3: CASSLGGGSYNEQFF. The part of the CDR3 DNA that was read is TGTGCCAGCAGCTTGGGGGGGGGCTCCTACAATGAG.

The sample holds many counts of this clone. Coverage ceases 3 residues before the CDR3 finishes, and the germline J gene fills in the end. The chain is built from TRBV5-1 and TRBJ2-5; 12 nucleotides match TRBD1. Germline trimming cut 8 bases from V and 5 bases from J; bases unmatched to any gene: 7. Germline CDR1 SGHRS, CDR2 YFSETQ. This CDR3 region has 14 residues. The sequenced CDR3 bases are TGCGCCAGTAGAACCGGGACAGGGGGCGAGACC. Residues: CASRTGTGGET. The CDR3 as a whole reads CASRTGTGGETQYF. The variable domain in full, completed from reference TRBV5-1 and TRBJ2-5, reads KAGVTQTPRYLIKTRGQQVTLSCSPISGHRSVSWYQQTPGQGLQFLFEYFSETQRNKGNFPGRFSGRQFSNSRSEMNVSTLELGDSALYLCASRTGTGGETQYFGPGTRLLVL.

There are many counts of this clone. The CDR3 extends 3 residues past the end of the read, so its final part is completed from the germline J gene. This rearrangement joins TRBV7-8 to TRBJ1-2; maybe TRBD1 (5 bases). V gave up 5 bases and J gave up 5 bases, with 9 bases separating them. The germline V gene encodes CDR1 SGHVS and CDR2 FQNEAQ. There are 12 residues in the CDR3. CDR3 DNA (partial): TGTGCCAGCAGCCTGACAGTTTATGGC. It is translated as CASSLTVYG. From start to end, the CDR3 is CASSLTVYGYTF.

About this clone itself: Possible read error: a much larger clone is one base away. The read ends 3 residues early relative to the CDR3; the germline J gene fills the gap. The chain joins TRBV5-1 to TRBJ1-2; 7 bases fit TRBD1. There are 16 residues in the CDR3. Per germline, CDR1 SGHRS and CDR2 YFSETQ. With 4 bases clipped from V and 5 bases from J, the junction kept 14 bases outside the gene matches. The CDR3 sequence is CASSQGTEPLEYGYTF. CDR3 DNA (partial): TGCGCCAGCAGCCAGGGGACAGAGCCCTTGGAGTATGGC.